This TCR beta chain comes out of a study of blood T cell repertoires in COVID-19. Background on the study: Researchers got acute and convalescent COVID-19 samples from the United States, Italy and Spain.

There are 15 residues in the CDR3. Deletions cut 0 bases from V and 2 bases from J, with 11 bases between. Germline CDR1 reads SGHTA; CDR2 reads FQGNSA. In the original processing: Nucleated cell number was recorded as an estimate derived from reference gene primer amplification. Produced via immunoSEQ multiplex PCR; TCRdb's table is partial and in-frame only. V and J calls and clone size are as listed in that table; D and trimming were resolved from the DNA. This sample has approximately 300,000 clones, with around nine tenths found just once. V is TRBV7-2 and J is TRBJ2-7; the D gene is possibly TRBD2 (7 bases). Material for sequencing was peripheral blood. The receptor comes from a woman aged 50 to 60 with active or convalescent COVID-19. The CDR3 here is CASSLAGGGTYEQYF. In DNA, the CDR3 is TGTGCCAGCAGCTTAGCAGGCGGGGGCACCTACGAGCAGTACTTC.